The 25 T cell receptor beta chains below were found in one sample sequenced in a study of blood T cell repertoires in COVID-19. Sequencing used immunoSEQ multiplex PCR; TCRdb keeps in-frame clones, though not all of them. The table lists about 82,000 clones, 70% to 90% of them singletons, with 15% to 20% in the top ten. Sequenced sample: peripheral blood. Receptors originate from a man older than 75 with active or convalescent COVID-19.

The J gene is TRBJ1-1, the V gene TRBV5-1; the match to TRBD1 covers 9 bases. Germline V gives CDR1 SGHRS, CDR2 YFSETQ. Trimming cost V 2 bases and J 1 base; bases outside gene matches: 3. This CDR3 contains 15 residues. CDR3 sequence reads: CASSFNRGRNTEAFF. DNA for the CDR3: TGCGCCAGCAGCTTCAACAGGGGGCGGAACACTGAAGCTTTCTTT.

The chain is built from TRBV9 and TRBJ2-3; TRBD2 aligns across 10 bases. The CDR3 has 14 amino acids. V shed 4 bases, J shed 6 bases, and the junction held 5 bases outside the gene matches. Germline assignment: CDR1 SGDLS and CDR2 YYNGEE. CDR3 loop: CASSRLAGVDTQYF. The CDR3 bases are TGTGCCAGCAGCCGGCTAGCGGGGGTGGATACGCAGTATTTT.

The chain combines TRBV24-1 with TRBJ2-5; D is ambiguous. Trimming stripped 3 bases from V and 2 bases from J, with 12 bases between. The CDR3 totals 15 residues. CDR1 is KGHDR, CDR2 SFDVKD, per germline. The CDR3 DNA is TGTGCCACCAGTGATAGCGACGGCCGGCAAGAGACCCAGTACTTC. This gives the protein CATSDSDGRQETQYF.

V and J are TRBV5-1 and TRBJ2-5, with 8 bases that match TRBD2. The germline V gene has CDR1 SGHRS and CDR2 YFSETQ. With V trimmed by 0 bases and J by 2 bases, 3 bases remained unmatched. The CDR3 spans 15 residues. The CDR3 nucleotides are TGCGCCAGCAGCTTGGGGACTAGCCTTCAAGAGACCCAGTACTTC. Its protein is CASSLGTSLQETQYF.

In its sample, this clone was seen a few times. The chain has TRBV12-3 or TRBV12-4 and TRBJ1-4, with D tentatively TRBD1 (6 bases). The CDR3 sequence is 13 residues long. The V and J ends lost 5 bases and 7 bases respectively, with 11 bases between them. CDR3 protein: CASSTTGTEKLFF. Written as DNA, the CDR3 is TGTGCCAGCAGTACTACAGGGACTGAAAAACTGTTTTTT.

V usage is TRBV30 and J usage is TRBJ1-2, with 9 bases identical to TRBD1. The CDR3 has 14 amino acids. Trimming at V came to 7 bases and at J to 5 bases, leaving 11 bases not matched to a gene. Germline V gene data show CDR1 as GTSNPN and CDR2 as SVGIG (reference sequence). The CDR3 sequence is CAYQGTGQGYGYTF. DNA of the CDR3: TGTGCCTATCAGGGAACGGGACAGGGTTATGGCTACACCTTC.

The V and J genes are TRBV5-6 and TRBJ2-5; 8 nucleotides line up with TRBD2. Germline V lookup: CDR1 SGHDT, CDR2 YYEEEE. The CDR3 runs to 13 residues. Losses at the gene ends were 4 bases for V and 9 bases for J; bases not matched to a gene: 8. CDR3 sequence reads: CASSPLAGLSQYF. In DNA form, the CDR3 reads TGTGCCAGCAGCCCTCTAGCGGGCCTGTCCCAGTACTTC.

The chain couples TRBV13 to TRBJ2-2, with 7 bases identical to TRBD1. The junction had 13 bases not matched to a gene; V was cut back by 8 bases and J by 7 bases. The CDR3 totals 15 residues. Looked up from germline, CDR1 is PRHDT and CDR2 is FYEKMQ (reference sequence). CDR3 nucleotide sequence: TGTGCCAGCCGGGAAAGGGGGCGCGATGACGGGGAGCTGTTTTTT. Translated: CASRERGRDDGELFF.

The chain combines TRBV2 with TRBJ1-1; 10 nucleotides line up with TRBD1. Germline V lookup: CDR1 SNHLY, CDR2 FYNNEI. The V segment lost 6 bases and the J segment 4 bases; nucleotides outside the gene matches: 2. The CDR3 runs 13 residues. Here the CDR3 DNA reads TGTGCCAGCAGGGACAGGGGGACCACTGAAGCTTTCTTT. This codes for CASRDRGTTEAFF.

The CDR3 DNA reads TGTGCCAGCAGTTATCAACAATCGGGGTATGGAGAGACCCAGTACTTC. It codes for CASSYQQSGYGETQYF. This chain uses TRBV6-5 with TRBJ2-5; weak D call: TRBD2 (5 bases). V lost 3 bases to trimming and J lost 4 bases, with 18 bases between them. The CDR3 totals 16 residues. The V gene's germline CDR1 is MNHEY and CDR2 SVGAGI.

This clone was seen just once. The chain links TRBV19 to TRBJ1-5, with 10 bases that match TRBD1. V shed 5 bases, J shed 2 bases, and the junction held 6 bases outside the gene matches. Germline CDR1 reads LNHDA; CDR2 reads SQIVND (reference sequence). This CDR3 contains 16 residues. CDR3 in DNA: TGTGCCAGTAGTTTGCAGGGGACAGGGGGCAATCAGCCCCAGCATTTT. The encoded protein is CASSLQGTGGNQPQHF.

The chain uses TRBV5-4 and TRBJ2-3, with D hard to call. In germline, CDR1 is SGHNT, CDR2 YYREEE (reference sequence). With 0 bases removed from V and 3 bases from J, the gap between germline ends came to 8 bases. The CDR3 length is 14 residues. CDR3 DNA sequence: TGTGCCAGCAGCTTGGTCTCCCTTACAGATACGCAGTATTTT. Its protein product is CASSLVSLTDTQYF.

The rearrangement joins TRBV7-8 to TRBJ1-2; D remains ambiguous. V was pared by 5 bases and J by 8 bases, with 12 bases between. Germline-derived CDR1 and CDR2 are SGHVS and FQNEAQ. The CDR3 runs 12 residues. Here the CDR3 DNA reads TGTGCCAGCAGCCCCTCTTTGAGGGGCTACACCTTC. This encodes CASSPSLRGYTF.

This chain links TRBV14 with TRBJ1-2; D gene unclear. Trimming left V 5 bases short and J 3 bases short, with 10 bases between. Per the germline V gene, CDR1 is SGHDN and CDR2 is FVKESK. The CDR3 loop spans 13 amino acids. For the CDR3, the DNA is TGTGCCAGCAGCGGAGGGTTATACTATGGCTACACCTTC. It yields the protein CASSGGLYYGYTF.

The J gene is TRBJ1-1, the V gene TRBV20-1; no clear D. The CDR3 loop spans 11 amino acids. V lost 3 bases to trimming and J lost 4 bases, with 6 bases between them. Germline V gene sequence: CDR1 DFQATT, CDR2 SNEGSKA (reference sequence). The CDR3 is CSASTGTEAFF. The CDR3 DNA is TGCAGTGCTAGTACGGGCACTGAAGCTTTCTTT.

This clone appeared a single time. The genes are TRBV28 and TRBJ2-2; D remains unclear. Between the trimmed V and J ends, which lost 4 bases and 2 bases, there was a span of 17 bases. The CDR3 sequence is 17 residues long. Germline lookup yields CDR1 MDHEN and CDR2 SYDVKM. CDR3 coding DNA: TGTGCCAGCAGTTATCTACTTCGACTTAGAAACACCGGGGAGCTGTTTTTT. It specifies CASSYLLRLRNTGELFF.

The CDR3 is CASRGQGTGELFF. In DNA, the CDR3 is TGTGCCAGCAGGGGACAGGGTACCGGGGAGCTGTTTTTT. The chain couples TRBV2 to TRBJ2-2; 9 bases align to TRBD1. The CDR3 extends over 13 amino acids. The V gene's germline CDR1 is SNHLY and CDR2 FYNNEI. Trimming at V came to 6 bases and at J to 5 bases, leaving 1 base not matched to a gene. The full variable domain, in which reference TRBV2 and TRBJ2-2 provide the parts outside the CDR3, is EPEVTQTPSHQVTQMGQEVILRCVPISNHLYFYWYRQILGQKVEFLVSFYNNEISEKSEIFDDQFSVERPDGSNFTLKIRSTKLEDSAMYFCASRGQGTGELFFGEGSRLTVL.

V gene TRBV10-2 combines with J gene TRBJ2-7, with D unclear. Germline CDR1 is WSHSY and CDR2 is SAAADI. The CDR3 spans 13 residues. V lost 4 bases to trimming and J lost 2 bases, with 9 bases between them. CDR3 region: CASSVQEAYEQYV. In nucleotides, the CDR3 is TGCGCCAGCAGTGTTCAGGAAGCCTACGAGCAGTACGTC.

V is TRBV3-1 (or the pseudogene TRBV3-2) and J is TRBJ1-4; D is possibly TRBD1 (6 bases). CDR3 size: 15 residues. Germline V lookup: CDR1 LGHDT, CDR2 YNNKEL (reference sequence). V was shortened by 4 bases and J by 7 bases, with 16 bases between the two germline ends. DNA of the CDR3: TGTGCCAGCAGCCTCTCTGCGGGCAGGGGTGAAAAACTGTTTTTT. This gives the protein CASSLSAGRGEKLFF.

This rearrangement joins TRBV18 to TRBJ1-4; TRBD1 aligns across 7 bases. The CDR3 extends over 15 amino acids. V lost 1 base and J lost 4; bases outside the gene matches: 3. Germline lookup yields CDR1 KGHSH and CDR2 LQKENI. CDR3 sequence (DNA): TGTGCCAGCTCACCACGGGACAGCATTAATGAAAAACTGTTTTTT. Encoded protein: CASSPRDSINEKLFF.

The chain uses TRBV19 and TRBJ1-2; no clear D. Trimming shortened V by 5 bases and J by 7 bases, and 11 bases separated the two germline ends. Germline V lookup: CDR1 LNHDA, CDR2 SQIVND (reference sequence). The CDR3 is made up of 12 amino acids. The CDR3 DNA reads as TGTGCCAGTAGTCTTCCGACGGGTGGCTACACCTTC. As protein: CASSLPTGGYTF.

The chain uses TRBV18 and TRBJ1-1; 7 positions agree with TRBD1. The CDR3 has 16 residues. Trimming removed 6 bases from V and 1 base from J; junction bases left unmatched: 11. The germline V gene has CDR1 KGHSH and CDR2 LQKENI. The CDR3 nucleotides read TGTGCCAGCTCTCACCACGGAGGACAGGAGAACACTGAAGCTTTCTTT. As protein: CASSHHGGQENTEAFF.

This chain connects TRBV6-2 or TRBV6-3 to TRBJ1-5; 11 bases are a match to TRBD1. Germline lookup yields CDR1 MNHEY and CDR2 SVGEGT. This CDR3 is 15 amino acids long. V lost 4 bases and J lost 7; bases outside the gene matches: 6. The CDR3 spells CASSSSGTGGQPQHF. CDR3 nucleotide sequence: TGTGCCAGCAGTTCCAGCGGGACAGGGGGGCAGCCCCAGCATTTT.

This rearrangement joins TRBV5-1 to TRBJ1-1; 9 bases match TRBD1. With 0 bases clipped from V and 3 bases from J, the junction kept 3 bases outside the gene matches. The germline gives CDR1 SGHRS, CDR2 YFSETQ. The CDR3 runs 15 residues. The CDR3 spells CASSLGDRVDTEAFF. The CDR3 coding sequence is TGCGCCAGCAGCTTGGGGGACAGGGTTGACACTGAAGCTTTCTTT.

This chain connects TRBV5-1 to TRBJ1-2, with a tentative D call TRBD1 (6 bases). Trimming pared 1 base from V and 7 bases from J, leaving 17 bases between. The CDR3 runs 15 residues. Germline V gene sequence: CDR1 SGHRS, CDR2 YFSETQ. CDR3 bases: TGCGCCAGCAGCTTGAGTACACAGGGTAGTTCTGGCTACACCTTC. This codes for CASSLSTQGSSGYTF.